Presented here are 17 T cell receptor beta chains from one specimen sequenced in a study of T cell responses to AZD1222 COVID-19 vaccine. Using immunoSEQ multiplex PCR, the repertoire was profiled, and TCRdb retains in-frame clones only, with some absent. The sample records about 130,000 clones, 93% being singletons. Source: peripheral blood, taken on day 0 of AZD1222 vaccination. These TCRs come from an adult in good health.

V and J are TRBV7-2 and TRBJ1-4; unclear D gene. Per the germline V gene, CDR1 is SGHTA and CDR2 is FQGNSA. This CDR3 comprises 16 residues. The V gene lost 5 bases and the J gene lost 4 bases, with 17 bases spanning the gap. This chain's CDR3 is CASSPGRWDLNEKLFF. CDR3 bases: TGTGCCAGCAGCCCAGGACGATGGGATCTTAATGAAAAACTGTTTTTT.

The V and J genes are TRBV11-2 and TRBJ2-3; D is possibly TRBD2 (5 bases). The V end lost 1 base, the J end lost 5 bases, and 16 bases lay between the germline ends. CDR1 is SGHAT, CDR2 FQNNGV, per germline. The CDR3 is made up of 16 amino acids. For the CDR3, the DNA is TGTGCCAGCAGCTTAGGCAGAGGCGGGCTTGAAGATACGCAGTATTTT. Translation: CASSLGRGGLEDTQYF. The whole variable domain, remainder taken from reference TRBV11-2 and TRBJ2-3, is EAGVAQSPRYKIIEKRQSVAFWCNPISGHATLYWYQQILGQGPKLLIQFQNNGVVDDSQLPKDRFSAERLKGVDSTLKIQPAKLEDSAVYLCASSLGRGGLEDTQYFGPGTRLTVL.

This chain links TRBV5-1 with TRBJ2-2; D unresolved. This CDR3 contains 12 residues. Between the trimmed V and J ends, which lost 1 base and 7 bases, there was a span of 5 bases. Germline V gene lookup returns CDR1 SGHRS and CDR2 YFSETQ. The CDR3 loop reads CASSLNDGELFF. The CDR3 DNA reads TGCGCCAGCAGCTTGAACGACGGGGAGCTGTTTTTT.

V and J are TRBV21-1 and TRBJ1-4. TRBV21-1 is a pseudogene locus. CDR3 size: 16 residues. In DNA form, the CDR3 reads TGTGCCAGCAGCATACGAGAATTGAGTTATAATGAAAAACTGTTTTTT. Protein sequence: CASSIRELSYNEKLFF.

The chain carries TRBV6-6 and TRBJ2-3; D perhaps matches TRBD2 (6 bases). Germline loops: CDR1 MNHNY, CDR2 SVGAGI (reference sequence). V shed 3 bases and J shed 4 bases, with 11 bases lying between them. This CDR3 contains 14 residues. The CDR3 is CASSYLVAADTQYF. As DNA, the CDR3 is TGTGCCAGCAGTTATCTGGTAGCGGCAGATACGCAGTATTTT.

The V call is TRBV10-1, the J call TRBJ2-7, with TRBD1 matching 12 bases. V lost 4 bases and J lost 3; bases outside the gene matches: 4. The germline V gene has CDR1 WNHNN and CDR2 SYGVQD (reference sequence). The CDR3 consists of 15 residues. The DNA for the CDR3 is TGCGCCAGCAGTGGAGGGACAGGGGGCATCTACGAGCAGTACTTC. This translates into CASSGGTGGIYEQYF.

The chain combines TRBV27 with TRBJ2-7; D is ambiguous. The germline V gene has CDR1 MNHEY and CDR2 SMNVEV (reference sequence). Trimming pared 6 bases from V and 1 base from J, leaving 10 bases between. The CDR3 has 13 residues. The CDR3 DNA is TGTGCCAGCAGCCAAGGGTTATCCTACGAGCAGTACTTC. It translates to CASSQGLSYEQYF.

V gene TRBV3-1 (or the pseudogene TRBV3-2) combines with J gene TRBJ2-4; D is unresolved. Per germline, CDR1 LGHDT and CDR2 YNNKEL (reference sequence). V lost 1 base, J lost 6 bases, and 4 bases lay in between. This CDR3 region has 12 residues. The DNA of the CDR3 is TGTGCCAGCAGCCAAGTACCAAACATTCAGTACTTC. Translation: CASSQVPNIQYF.

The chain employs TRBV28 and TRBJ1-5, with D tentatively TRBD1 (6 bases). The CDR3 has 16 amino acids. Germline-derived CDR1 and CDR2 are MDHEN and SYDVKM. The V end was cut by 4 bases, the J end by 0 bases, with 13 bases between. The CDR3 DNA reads TGTGCCAGCAGTTCCCGGGACACCAATAGCAATCAGCCCCAGCATTTT. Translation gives CASSSRDTNSNQPQHF.

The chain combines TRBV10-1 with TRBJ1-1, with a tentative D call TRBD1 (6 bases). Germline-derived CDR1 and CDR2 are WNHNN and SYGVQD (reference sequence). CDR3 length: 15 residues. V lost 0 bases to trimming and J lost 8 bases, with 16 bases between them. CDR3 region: CASSESFSGAYEAFF. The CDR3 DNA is TGCGCCAGCAGTGAGTCCTTCTCAGGGGCCTACGAAGCTTTCTTT.

CDR3: CASSIDGRMDGAQYF. The CDR3, as DNA: TGTGCCAGTAGTATAGACGGAAGAATGGATGGAGCGCAGTATTTT. The chain combines TRBV19 with TRBJ2-3; D is undetermined. The germline gives CDR1 LNHDA, CDR2 SQIVND (reference sequence). Trimming took 0 bases from V and 10 from J, leaving 17 bases between them. The length of the CDR3 is 15 residues. The full variable domain, rest sourced from reference TRBV19 and TRBJ2-3, is DGGITQSPKYLFRKEGQNVTLSCEQNLNHDAMYWYRQDPGQGLRLIYYSQIVNDFQKGDIAEGYSVSREKKESFPLTVTSAQKNPTAFYLCASSIDGRMDGAQYFGPGTRLTVL.

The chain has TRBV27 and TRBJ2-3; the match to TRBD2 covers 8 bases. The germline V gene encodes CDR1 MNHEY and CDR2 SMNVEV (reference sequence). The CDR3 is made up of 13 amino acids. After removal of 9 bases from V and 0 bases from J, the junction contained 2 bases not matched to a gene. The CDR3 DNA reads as TGTGCCAGTCGGGGGGGTAGCACAGATACGCAGTATTTT. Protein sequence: CASRGGSTDTQYF.

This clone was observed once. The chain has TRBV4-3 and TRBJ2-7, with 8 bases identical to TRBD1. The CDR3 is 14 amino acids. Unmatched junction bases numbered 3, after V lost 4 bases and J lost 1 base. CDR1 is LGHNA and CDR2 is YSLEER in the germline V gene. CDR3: CASSPGTGSYEQYF. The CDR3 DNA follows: TGCGCCAGCAGCCCAGGGACAGGATCCTACGAGCAGTACTTC.

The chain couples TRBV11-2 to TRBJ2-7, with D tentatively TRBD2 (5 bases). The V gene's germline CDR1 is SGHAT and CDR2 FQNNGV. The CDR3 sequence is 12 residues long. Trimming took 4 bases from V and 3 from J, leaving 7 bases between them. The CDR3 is CASSSSGYEQYF. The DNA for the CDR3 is TGTGCCAGCAGCTCAAGCGGCTACGAGCAGTACTTC.

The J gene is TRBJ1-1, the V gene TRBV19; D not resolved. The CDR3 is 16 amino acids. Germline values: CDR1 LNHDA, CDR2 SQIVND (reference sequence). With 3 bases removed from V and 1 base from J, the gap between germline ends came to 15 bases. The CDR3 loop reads CASSIGPSPANTEAFF. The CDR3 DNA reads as TGTGCCAGTAGTATCGGGCCATCTCCGGCGAACACTGAAGCTTTCTTT.

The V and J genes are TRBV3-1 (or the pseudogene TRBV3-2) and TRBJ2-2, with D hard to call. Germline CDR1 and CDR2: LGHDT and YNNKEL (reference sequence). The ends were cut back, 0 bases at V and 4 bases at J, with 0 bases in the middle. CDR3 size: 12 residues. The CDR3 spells CASSQDTGELFF. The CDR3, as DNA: TGTGCCAGCAGCCAAGACACCGGGGAGCTGTTTTTT.

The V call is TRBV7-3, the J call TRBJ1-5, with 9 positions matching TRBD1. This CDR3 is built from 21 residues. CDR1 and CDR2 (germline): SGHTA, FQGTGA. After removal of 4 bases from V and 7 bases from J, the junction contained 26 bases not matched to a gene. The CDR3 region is CASSYSSPGCPGQGFRQPQHF. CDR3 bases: TGTGCCAGCAGCTACAGCTCGCCCGGGTGTCCGGGACAGGGATTTAGGCAGCCCCAGCATTTT.